What follows are 15 T cell receptor beta chains derived from one specimen sequenced in a study of post-analysis software for immune sequencing data. Study outcomes and limitations: With TRBV5-6, TRBV5-1 and TRBV20-1 included, five TRBV segments were more frequent in patients than in controls.

Libraries were made from TCR beta cDNA, and they carried unique molecular identifiers. TCRdb ran MiXCR on the PCR reads and lists one entry per CDR3 protein. This table holds approximately 730,000 distinct CDR3 sequences, roughly 30% found once. For these receptors, no antigen is known. The sample taken for sequencing was blood. The receptors here all came from a girl aged 10-17 years with multiple sclerosis.

Worth noting for this clonotype: One junction end disagrees with the germline gene, perhaps due to a read error. The chain is built from TRBV5-6 and TRBJ2-7; D is unclear. The CDR3 contains 15 residues. CDR1 is SGHDT and CDR2 is YYEEEE in the germline V gene. The CDR3 spells CANSLTPAAIYEQYF. CDR3 coding DNA: TGTGCCAACAGCTTGACCCCTGCGGCAATCTACGAGCAGTACTTC. The whole variable domain, filled in from reference TRBV5-6 and TRBJ2-7, reads DAGVTQSPTHLIKTRGQQVTLRCSPKSGHDTVSWYQQALGQGPQFIFQYYEEEERQRGNFPDRFSGHQFPNYSSELNVNALLLGDSALYLCANSLTPAAIYEQYFGPGTRLTVT.

There are many counts of this clonotype. The J gene is TRBJ2-1, the V gene TRBV18; 7 positions match TRBD2. The germline gives CDR1 KGHSH, CDR2 LQKENI. The junction had 2 bases not matched to a gene; V was cut back by 3 bases and J by 0 bases. The CDR3 totals 15 residues. CDR3 bases: TGTGCCAGCTCACCCGGCGGGAGCTCCTACAATGAGCAGTTCTTC. As protein: CASSPGGSSYNEQFF.

The CDR3 region has the DNA TGCAGTGCCCTTCCCTCACCCCTCCACTTT. It yields the protein CSALPSPLHF. The chain carries TRBV20-1 and TRBJ1-6; D remains unclear. V shed 6 bases and J shed 10 bases, with 7 bases lying between them. The CDR3 runs 10 residues. Germline lookup yields CDR1 DFQATT and CDR2 SNEGSKA (reference sequence).

The rearrangement joins TRBV5-1 to TRBJ2-7, with TRBD2 matching over 9 bases. J gave up 2 bases and V 0 bases, and 9 bases lay outside the gene matches. The CDR3 has 17 residues. Germline values: CDR1 SGHRS, CDR2 YFSETQ. The DNA of the CDR3 is TGCGCCAGCAGCTTGGATGTTCGAGCGGGAGGTCCCTACGAGCAGTACTTC. Its protein is CASSLDVRAGGPYEQYF.

The V gene is TRBV5-1, the J gene TRBJ2-1, with no clear D. The CDR3 runs to 11 residues. V was pared by 4 bases and J by 8 bases, with 7 bases between. Germline-derived CDR1 and CDR2 are SGHRS and YFSETQ. The CDR3 is CASSELDEQFF. In nucleotides, the CDR3 is TGCGCCAGCAGCGAATTGGATGAGCAGTTCTTC.

A few counts support this clonotype. The chain has TRBV5-8 and TRBJ1-2; D is perhaps TRBD1 (5 bases). V was trimmed by 4 bases and J by 3 bases, leaving 19 bases between them. Germline assignment: CDR1 SGHTS and CDR2 YDEGEE. The CDR3 spans 16 residues. CDR3 sequence (DNA): TGTGCCAGCAGCCACCGCTACCGACAGCGTCACTATGGCTACACCTTC. This sequence encodes CASSHRYRQRHYGYTF. The full variable domain, with the rest looked up from reference TRBV5-8 and TRBJ1-2, is EAGVTQSPTHLIKTRGQQATLRCSPISGHTSVYWYQQALGLGLQFLLWYDEGEERNRGNFPPRFSGRQFPNYSSELNVNALELEDSALYLCASSHRYRQRHYGYTFGSGTRLTVV.

This clonotype was detected once. Here the CDR3 omits its conserved ending phenylalanine or tryptophan, so a read error is the likely source. The chain recombines TRBV6-5 with TRBJ2-3; 9 positions agree with TRBD1. The V and J ends lost 6 bases and 1 base, in that order; junction bases with no gene match: 5. CDR1 is MNHEY and CDR2 is SVGAGI in the germline V gene. This CDR3 has 15 residues. The CDR3 protein is CASSLRTGGTDTQYL. CDR3 nucleotide sequence: TGTGCCAGCAGCCTAAGGACAGGGGGCACAGATACGCAGTATTTG.

This chain links TRBV24-1 with TRBJ2-1; D call uncertain. Germline lookup yields CDR1 KGHDR and CDR2 SFDVKD. This CDR3 region has 14 residues. V gave up 5 bases and J gave up 6 bases, with 13 bases separating them. The CDR3 reads CATSAPPEANEQFF. In DNA, the CDR3 is TGTGCCACCAGTGCTCCCCCCGAGGCCAATGAGCAGTTCTTC.

This clonotype has a single count. A junction end diverges from the germline sequence, so it may reflect a read error. The rearrangement links TRBV3-1 to TRBJ2-7; 7 bases agree with TRBD2. Per the germline V gene, CDR1 is LGHDT and CDR2 is YNNKEL (reference sequence). CDR3 size: 16 residues. DNA of the CDR3: TGTGCCGGCAGCCAAGTCGCGGGAGTTGGATCCTACGAGCAGTACTTC. The encoded protein is CAGSQVAGVGSYEQYF.

Ten or more counts support this clonotype. The rearrangement uses TRBV7-2 and TRBJ1-5, with D hard to call. V was cut by 0 bases and J by 0 bases, with 6 bases left in between. The germline gives CDR1 SGHTA, CDR2 FQGNSA. This CDR3 comprises 15 residues. The CDR3 is CASSLAGYSNQPQHF. CDR3 DNA: TGTGCCAGCAGCTTAGCCGGCTATAGCAATCAGCCCCAGCATTTT. Full variable domain (rest looked up from reference TRBV7-2 and TRBJ1-5): GAGVSQSPSNKVTEKGKDVELRCDPISGHTALYWYRQSLGQGLEFLIYFQGNSAPDKSGLPSDRFSAERTGGSVSTLTIQRTQQEDSAVYLCASSLAGYSNQPQHFGDGTRLSIL.

This clonotype has more than one count but fewer than ten. V is TRBV7-8 and J is TRBJ2-7; the D is unclear. This CDR3 is 15 amino acids long. Trimming removed 5 bases at V and 2 bases at J, with 16 bases between. The germline V gene encodes CDR1 SGHVS and CDR2 FQNEAQ. The DNA for the CDR3 is TGTGCCAGCAGCCCAAGACTCGGGCAGGCCTACGAGCAGTACTTC. It codes for CASSPRLGQAYEQYF.

This clonotype showed up just a few times. The CDR3 nucleotides are TGTGCCAGCAGTTGGGGAACCGGGAATAGCAATCAGCCCCAGCATTTT. Its protein is CASSWGTGNSNQPQHF. The chain joins TRBV12-3 or TRBV12-4 to TRBJ1-5; no clear D gene. The CDR3 is made up of 16 amino acids. Trimming took off 4 bases at V and 0 bases at J, with 13 bases between the two ends.

This clonotype was counted a few times. This chain uses TRBV12-3 or TRBV12-4 with TRBJ2-5; D remains ambiguous. V was shortened by 3 bases and J by 11 bases, with 16 bases between the two germline ends. The CDR3 consists of 13 residues. CDR3 nucleotide sequence: TGTGCCAGCAGTTTCGTTGGCGCCCATGAGCAGTACTTC. This gives the protein CASSFVGAHEQYF.

This chain uses TRBV2 with TRBJ2-7; D is possibly TRBD2 (5 bases). From germline, CDR1 is SNHLY and CDR2 FYNNEI. V was pared by 7 bases and J by 7 bases, with 14 bases between. CDR3 length equals 12 residues. Here the CDR3 DNA reads TGTGCCAGCATCCCCAGCCGGGGTGAGCAGTACTTC. The encoded protein is CASIPSRGEQYF.

This clonotype was picked up many times. The rearrangement uses TRBV20-1 and TRBJ2-5; the match to TRBD2 covers 7 bases. The CDR3 spans 12 residues. From germline, CDR1 is DFQATT and CDR2 SNEGSKA (reference sequence). With V trimmed by 3 bases and J by 5 bases, 3 bases remained unmatched. Here the CDR3 DNA reads TGCAGTGCTAGGGGGGGGGTGGAGACCCAGTACTTC. It specifies CSARGGVETQYF.